This passage covers 29 T cell receptor beta chains from one sample sequenced in a study of blood T cell repertoires in COVID-19. Assay used: immunoSEQ multiplex PCR; TCRdb lists only in-frame clones, some missing. Of around 100,000 clones listed, 82% were seen once; the top ten hold 4% to 5.5%. Sequencing was done on a sample of peripheral blood. These receptors were taken from a man aged 55 to 70 with acute or convalescent COVID-19.

The rearrangement joins TRBV7-8 to TRBJ1-5, with D possibly TRBD1 on 5 matching bases. V dropped 1 base and J dropped 0 bases, with 25 bases sitting between them. CDR1 SGHVS and CDR2 FQNEAQ come from the germline V gene. This CDR3 comprises 21 residues. Written as DNA, the CDR3 is TGTGCCAGCAGCTTAGGAGTGTATCGACCCCGACAGACATATAGCAATCAGCCCCAGCATTTT. Protein product: CASSLGVYRPRQTYSNQPQHF.

This clone was seen only once. The gene calls are TRBV30 and TRBJ2-7, with D perhaps matching TRBD1 (5 bases). Trimming pared 0 bases from V and 7 bases from J, leaving 16 bases between. The CDR3 extends over 14 amino acids. CDR1 GTSNPN and CDR2 SVGIG come from the germline V gene (reference sequence). The CDR3 region has the DNA TGTGCCTGGAGTGTAACAGGCCCTCTAGGGGAGCAGTACTTC. This encodes CAWSVTGPLGEQYF.

This clone has just a few counts. The chain recombines TRBV19 with TRBJ2-1, with D possibly matching TRBD2 (7 bases). The germline CDR1 and CDR2 sequences are LNHDA and SQIVND (reference sequence). The V end lost 2 bases, the J end lost 4 bases, and 12 bases lay between the germline ends. The CDR3 contains 15 residues. The CDR3 bases are TGTGCCAGTAGTATAATGAGCGGGACATACAATGAGCAGTTCTTC. Translated: CASSIMSGTYNEQFF.

The V and J genes are TRBV20-1 and TRBJ1-4, with D unclear. With 6 bases removed from V and 8 bases from J, the gap between germline ends came to 7 bases. Looked up from germline, CDR1 is DFQATT and CDR2 is SNEGSKA (reference sequence). The CDR3 covers 10 residues. CDR3 region: CSALEEKLFF. The CDR3 nucleotides are TGCAGTGCACTGGAGGAAAAACTGTTTTTT.

V and J are TRBV6-1 and TRBJ2-1; TRBD2 matches 13 bases. Losses at the gene ends were 3 bases for V and 9 bases for J; bases not matched to a gene: 5. The CDR3 is 15 residues long. CDR1 and CDR2 from the germline V gene are MNHNS and SASEGT. CDR3 sequence: CASSDGLAGVPEQFF. The CDR3 coding sequence is TGTGCCAGCAGTGATGGACTAGCGGGAGTTCCTGAGCAGTTCTTC.

The rearrangement uses TRBV4-1 and TRBJ1-2; possibly TRBD1 for D (6 bases). The CDR3 consists of 14 residues. Trimming took 4 bases from V and 4 from J, leaving 13 bases between them. CDR1 and CDR2 (germline): MGHRA, YSYEKL. The chain's CDR3 is CASSPQDRSYGYTF. CDR3 nucleotides: TGCGCCAGCAGCCCCCAGGACAGAAGCTATGGCTACACCTTC.

This chain's CDR3 is CASSPFMTGEDQPQHF. CDR3 DNA sequence: TGTGCCAGCTCACCTTTTATGACAGGGGAGGATCAGCCCCAGCATTTT. V usage is TRBV18 and J usage is TRBJ1-5; 8 bases agree with TRBD1. Germline values: CDR1 KGHSH, CDR2 LQKENI. CDR3 length: 16 residues. With 3 bases clipped from V and 5 bases from J, the junction kept 9 bases outside the gene matches.

V and J are TRBV7-6 and TRBJ2-5; no firm D call. Germline-derived CDR1 and CDR2 are SGHVS and FNYEAQ. V lost 3 bases and J lost 6, with 14 bases in between. This CDR3 has 14 residues. The CDR3 loop reads CASSFFDNLQTQYF. CDR3 coding DNA: TGTGCCAGCAGCTTCTTCGACAACTTACAGACCCAGTACTTC.

The CDR3 loop is CATSDFVAGTDTQYF. For the CDR3, the DNA is TGTGCCACCAGTGATTTCGTGGCAGGAACAGATACGCAGTATTTT. The chain links TRBV24-1 to TRBJ2-3, with D unclear. Trimming removed 1 base from V and 3 bases from J, with 10 bases in between. Germline-derived CDR1 and CDR2 are KGHDR and SFDVKD. The CDR3 spans 15 residues.

This chain uses TRBV10-3 with TRBJ2-7; TRBD1 is a possible D gene (6 bases). Germline CDR1 and CDR2: ENHRY and SYGVKD. This CDR3 is 11 amino acids long. V lost 6 bases to trimming and J lost 4 bases, with 7 bases between them. The CDR3 nucleotides read TGTGCCATCAGACAGGGTTACGAGCAGTACTTC. This encodes CAIRQGYEQYF.

This clone has just a few counts. J is TRBJ1-6 and V is TRBV5-6; 7 bases are a match to TRBD1. V lost 0 bases and J lost 3; bases outside the gene matches: 0. The germline gives CDR1 SGHDT, CDR2 YYEEEE. The CDR3 has 15 residues. CDR3 sequence reads: CASSLAGGYNSPLHF. The CDR3 nucleotides are TGTGCCAGCAGCTTGGCAGGGGGCTATAATTCACCCCTCCACTTT.

The rearrangement uses TRBV3-1 (or the pseudogene TRBV3-2) and TRBJ2-5, with a tentative D call TRBD1 (5 bases). V shed 0 bases and J shed 5 bases, with 19 bases lying between them. The CDR3 spans 17 residues. Germline values: CDR1 LGHDT, CDR2 YNNKEL (reference sequence). The CDR3 nucleotides read TGTGCCAGCAGCCAAGATCCTCAGGGCTTGTTGAGGGAGACCCAGTACTTC. Translating gives CASSQDPQGLLRETQYF.

The chain is built from TRBV5-4 and TRBJ2-1; D may be TRBD2 (6 bases). Germline values: CDR1 SGHNT, CDR2 YYREEE (reference sequence). With 5 bases removed from V and 7 bases from J, the gap between germline ends came to 16 bases. This CDR3 has 14 amino acids. CDR3 residues: CASRGRTRTNEQFF. The CDR3 nucleotides are TGTGCCAGCAGGGGGAGGACGCGGACGAATGAGCAGTTCTTC.

The chain employs TRBV3-1 (or the pseudogene TRBV3-2) and TRBJ1-2, with D maybe TRBD1 (5 bases). The germline gives CDR1 LGHDT, CDR2 YNNKEL (reference sequence). This CDR3 has 13 residues. The ends were cut back, 3 bases at V and 6 bases at J, with 11 bases in the middle. DNA for the CDR3: TGTGCCAGCAGCCACAGGGTGGGCGATGGCTACACCTTC. It yields the protein CASSHRVGDGYTF.

CDR3 loop: CASSSTSGRTYNEQFF. The CDR3, as DNA: TGTGCCAGCAGTTCGACTAGCGGGAGGACCTACAATGAGCAGTTCTTC. This chain joins TRBV6-6 and TRBJ2-1; 13 nucleotides agree with TRBD2. Per germline, CDR1 MNHNY and CDR2 SVGAGI (reference sequence). The CDR3 totals 16 residues. Trimming took 4 bases from V and 2 from J; bases not matched to a gene: 2.

The chain carries TRBV12-3 or TRBV12-4 and TRBJ1-2; a possible D gene is TRBD1 (5 bases). This CDR3 contains 13 residues. Between the trimmed V and J ends, which lost 11 bases and 4 bases, there was a span of 17 bases. The CDR3 spells CAASSGGSYGYTF. The CDR3 nucleotides read TGTGCCGCCTCGTCCGGGGGGAGCTATGGCTACACCTTC.

The chain is built from TRBV7-6 and TRBJ2-1; D is perhaps TRBD2 (5 bases). Trimming took off 3 bases at V and 9 bases at J, with 9 bases between the two ends. Germline V gene lookup returns CDR1 SGHVS and CDR2 FNYEAQ. CDR3 length equals 12 residues. CDR3 sequence (DNA): TGTGCCAGCAGCTTTACTGAGGGTGAGCAGTTCTTC. It codes for CASSFTEGEQFF. Full variable domain (outside the CDR3, taken from reference TRBV7-6 and TRBJ2-1): GAGVSQSPRYKVTKRGQDVALRCDPISGHVSLYWYRQALGQGPEFLTYFNYEAQQDKSGLPNDRFSAERPEGSISTLTIQRTEQRDSAMYRCASSFTEGEQFFGPGTRLTVL.

This rearrangement joins TRBV5-1 to TRBJ2-7, with 10 bases lining up with TRBD1. The CDR3 is 14 amino acids. The V segment lost 4 bases and the J segment 6 bases; nucleotides outside the gene matches: 7. Germline V gene lookup returns CDR1 SGHRS and CDR2 YFSETQ. The CDR3: CASSPRTGGGEQYF. The DNA of the CDR3 is TGCGCCAGCAGCCCACGGACAGGGGGAGGCGAGCAGTACTTC.

In nucleotides, the CDR3 is TGCGCCAGCAGCCAAGATCCCAGTCGCGTGGAGTCACCCCTCCACTTT. It codes for CASSQDPSRVESPLHF. The chain carries TRBV4-1 and TRBJ1-6; D uncertain. V was trimmed by 0 bases and J by 10 bases, leaving 16 bases between them. The V gene's germline CDR1 is MGHRA and CDR2 YSYEKL. The CDR3 is 16 residues long.

This clone was found a few times. This chain connects TRBV7-8 to TRBJ1-1; D call uncertain. Trimming pared 2 bases from V and 4 bases from J, leaving 11 bases between. CDR1 and CDR2 (germline): SGHVS, FQNEAQ. This CDR3 spans 14 amino acids. The CDR3 DNA is TGTGCCAGCAGCTTACTGCGGGCAGCCACTGAAGCTTTCTTT. This codes for CASSLLRAATEAFF.

This clone was detected a few times. The chain carries TRBV7-9 and TRBJ1-1; tentative D call: TRBD1 (6 bases). This CDR3 contains 14 residues. The V end lost 5 bases, the J end lost 1 base, and 11 bases lay between the germline ends. Germline assignment: CDR1 SEHNR and CDR2 FQNEAQ (reference sequence). The CDR3 reads CASSGDRPNTEAFF. The CDR3 DNA follows: TGTGCCAGCAGCGGAGACAGGCCGAACACTGAAGCTTTCTTT.

V is TRBV7-2 and J is TRBJ2-6, with a possible D match to TRBD1 (6 bases). The CDR3 covers 16 residues. CDR1 and CDR2 (germline): SGHTA, FQGNSA. Trimming pared 5 bases from V and 2 bases from J, leaving 13 bases between. The CDR3 nucleotides are TGTGCCAGCAGCCTCAATTACAGGGCTGGGGCCAACGTCCTGACTTTC. Protein sequence: CASSLNYRAGANVLTF.

The J gene is TRBJ2-4, the V gene TRBV6-5; the match to TRBD1 covers 11 bases. The germline gives CDR1 MNHEY, CDR2 SVGAGI. Unmatched junction bases numbered 1, after V lost 2 bases and J lost 1 base. CDR3 size: 16 residues. CDR3 in amino acids: CASSYGQGAAKNIQYF. The CDR3 nucleotides read TGTGCCAGCAGTTACGGACAGGGGGCTGCCAAAAACATTCAGTACTTC.

This chain connects TRBV6-5 to TRBJ1-5; 7 bases align to TRBD1. J lost 3 bases, V lost 11 bases, and 4 bases had no gene match. Germline CDR1 is MNHEY and CDR2 is SVGAGI. The CDR3 length is 12 residues. The CDR3: CAQGQFNQPQHF. The CDR3 DNA reads as TGTGCCCAGGGACAGTTCAATCAGCCCCAGCATTTT.

The rearrangement joins TRBV6-1 to TRBJ1-2, with 9 bases lining up with TRBD1. From germline, CDR1 is MNHNS and CDR2 SASEGT. Trimming took 6 bases from V and 6 from J; bases not matched to a gene: 5. CDR3 length equals 13 residues. DNA of the CDR3: TGTGCCAGCAGCCGGCGACAGGGGGATGGCTACACCTTC. Encoded protein: CASSRRQGDGYTF.

The J gene is TRBJ2-1, the V gene TRBV19; 9 bases align to TRBD2. The CDR3 is 20 amino acids. After removal of 3 bases from V and 1 base from J, the junction contained 16 bases not matched to a gene. Germline CDR1 LNHDA, CDR2 SQIVND (reference sequence). Written as DNA, the CDR3 is TGTGCCAGTAGTATCCGATGGGTAGCGGGAGCTATATCGTCCTACAATGAGCAGTTCTTC. Translating it yields CASSIRWVAGAISSYNEQFF. Using reference TRBV19 and TRBJ2-1 for the parts outside the CDR3, the full variable domain is DGGITQSPKYLFRKEGQNVTLSCEQNLNHDAMYWYRQDPGQGLRLIYYSQIVNDFQKGDIAEGYSVSREKKESFPLTVTSAQKNPTAFYLCASSIRWVAGAISSYNEQFFGPGTRLTVL.

The chain joins TRBV28 to TRBJ1-5; D is undetermined. The germline V gene encodes CDR1 MDHEN and CDR2 SYDVKM. The CDR3 contains 15 residues. V lost 10 bases and J 5 bases, leaving 21 bases between the germline ends. The CDR3 nucleotides are TGTGCCACCCAGAACCGTGGGCAGGCCCATCAGCCCCAGCATTTT. This sequence encodes CATQNRGQAHQPQHF.

CDR3 DNA sequence: TGTGCCAGCAGCCACGAGTGGGGGGGAAACTACAATGAGCAGTTCTTC. This sequence encodes CASSHEWGGNYNEQFF. The genes are TRBV11-2 and TRBJ2-1; TRBD2 aligns across 7 bases. The junction had 10 bases not matched to a gene; V was cut back by 5 bases and J by 3 bases. This CDR3 is built from 16 residues. Germline V CDR1 and CDR2: SGHAT, FQNNGV.

This clone has just one count. V gene TRBV10-2 combines with J gene TRBJ2-7, with 13 bases lining up with TRBD2. The CDR3 runs 15 residues. Losses at the gene ends were 9 bases for V and 5 bases for J; bases not matched to a gene: 10. CDR1 and CDR2 from the germline V gene are WSHSY and SAAADI. The CDR3 reads CARNLLAGGHHEQYF. The CDR3 DNA sequence: TGCGCCAGGAACCTACTAGCGGGAGGGCACCACGAGCAGTACTTC.